These T cell receptor beta chains were read from a single sample in a study of regulatory T cells in long-lasting Graves disease. TCRdb passed the multiplex PCR reads through MiXCR, listing each CDR3 protein once. The table shows 600,000 to 850,000 distinct CDR3 sequences, with around 32% occurring only once. The material sequenced was peripheral blood mononuclear cells (PBMCs), taken when the disease was refractory, from a patient treated with antithyroid drugs. These receptors originate from a female donor with Graves disease. CDR3s include the opening cysteine and the closing phenylalanine or tryptophan. A clone size is listed for some rows: how often the clone was seen (once, few, many), or a class if it is expanded.

j_call v_call clone_size cdr3_aa
TRBJ2-7 TRBV7-9 many CASSPGTVSYEQYF
TRBJ1-1 TRBV7-9 . CASSLFGKGIEAFF
TRBJ2-5 TRBV7-9 . CASSNTPWASGSETQYF
TRBJ1-4 TRBV6-1 few CASTRSRDGTEREKLFF
TRBJ2-4 TRBV15 few CATSLSAQGANIQYF
TRBJ2-7 TRBV6-1 few CASRPGIGVEQYF
TRBJ1-1 TRBV7-9 . CASSLDGRGPEAFF
TRBJ1-1 TRBV27 few CASSLSTITEAFF
TRBJ1-4 TRBV2 many CASTRDRDEKLFF
TRBJ1-1 TRBV20-1 few CSARGALNTEAFF
TRBJ2-4 TRBV6-1 once CASSAVLAGLAKNIQYF
TRBJ2-3 TRBV5-6 few CASSLLGQGTDTQYF
TRBJ1-2 TRBV2 many CASSEEGTNYGYTF
TRBJ1-4 TRBV11-2 few CASSLRVSSTNEKLFF
TRBJ2-7 TRBV6-2/TRBV6-3 . CASSYSKGPTSGSYEQYF
TRBJ1-1 TRBV6-1 . CASSDPGTGLNTEAFF
TRBJ1-1 TRBV29-1 few CSVGTGAKNTEAFF
TRBJ2-7 TRBV20-1 . CSAGTSGRGTHEQYF
TRBJ1-1 TRBV11-2 many CASSLSLRSTEAFF
TRBJ2-5 TRBV30 . CAWSVSAGVRKTQYF
TRBJ1-5 TRBV6-5 many CASSYEQGNQPQHF
TRBJ2-1 TRBV20-1 . CSASPSGSYNEQFF
TRBJ1-1 TRBV30 few CAWKPGLGTEAFF
TRBJ1-5 TRBV6-2/TRBV6-3 . CASSYAPGGWGNQPQHF
TRBJ1-2 TRBV10-1 once CASSPTGSTVGGYTF
TRBJ2-7 TRBV7-9 . CASSLSGTPGRPGEQYF
TRBJ1-3 TRBV11-2 . CASSSTWDRTISGNTIYF
TRBJ2-7 TRBV6-1 few CASRKNPRRAPEQYF
TRBJ1-2 TRBV12-3/TRBV12-4 many CASSPLVGRYYGYTF
TRBJ1-1 TRBV19 . CASSIAWGEAFF
TRBJ2-5 TRBV3-1 . CASRNDPNGWETQYF
TRBJ1-2 TRBV12-3/TRBV12-4 . CASKTGPNYGYTF
TRBJ1-1 TRBV5-1 few CASSWDSRDTEAFF
TRBJ1-2 TRBV9 few CASSVAPARQVNYGYTF
TRBJ2-2 TRBV5-1 . CASSLGLLGTGELFF
TRBJ2-5 TRBV29-1 few CSVTNSQETQYF
TRBJ2-5 TRBV6-5 few CASSWQGAETQYF
TRBJ2-5 TRBV27 few CASSPLAGVLETQYF
TRBJ1-3 TRBV5-1 . CASSLEGGDSGNTIYF
TRBJ1-2 TRBV3-1 many CASSQGVKDYGYTF
TRBJ2-7 TRBV27 few CASTHTGTGTYEQYF
TRBJ1-5 TRBV2 many CASSFPANQPQHF
TRBJ1-5 TRBV20-1 few CSATSGGSNQPQHF
TRBJ1-5 TRBV3-1 few CASSQDPQGVQPQHF
TRBJ1-1 TRBV27 . CASGLRDTEAFF
TRBJ1-2 TRBV10-3 . CAISPQGAKGDYGYTF
TRBJ2-3 TRBV24-1 . CATSAAGESTDTQYF
TRBJ1-2 TRBV12-3/TRBV12-4 many CASTPADSGYGYTF
TRBJ1-1 TRBV28 . CASSLGPQFEAFF
TRBJ1-6 TRBV2 many CASNTGQYNSPLHF
TRBJ2-7 TRBV11-2 few CASSQGAGYEQYF
TRBJ1-2 TRBV25-1 . CASRGQGISYGYTF
TRBJ1-1 TRBV10-2 . CASSEYLMNTEAFF
TRBJ1-2 TRBV3-1 few CASSQGPGRDGYTF
TRBJ2-7 TRBV12-5 . CASGGTEFYEQYF
TRBJ2-7 TRBV12-3/TRBV12-4 many CASSSDRAYEQYF
TRBJ1-1 TRBV20-1 many CSARDPVNTEAFF